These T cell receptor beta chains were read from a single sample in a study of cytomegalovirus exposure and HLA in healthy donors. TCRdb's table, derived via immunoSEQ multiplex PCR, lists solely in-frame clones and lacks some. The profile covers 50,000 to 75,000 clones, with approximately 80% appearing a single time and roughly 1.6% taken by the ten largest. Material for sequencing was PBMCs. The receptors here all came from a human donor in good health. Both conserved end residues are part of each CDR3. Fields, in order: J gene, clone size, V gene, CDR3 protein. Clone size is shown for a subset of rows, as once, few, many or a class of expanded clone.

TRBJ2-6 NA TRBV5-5 CASSPEGLGANVLTF
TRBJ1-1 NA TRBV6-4 CASSAGSNTEAFF
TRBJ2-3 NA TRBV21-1 CASGQRSTDTQYF
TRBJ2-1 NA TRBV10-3 CAISEQTSGRARYNEQFF
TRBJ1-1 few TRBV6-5 CASSPRPRGTEAFF
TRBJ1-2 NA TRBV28 CASSFADYGYTF
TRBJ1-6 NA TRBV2 CASSYRASSYNSPLHF
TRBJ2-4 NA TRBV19 CASTPRQGWIQNIQYF
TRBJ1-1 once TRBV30 CAWSSLTNTEAFF
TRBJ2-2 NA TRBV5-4 CASSPLGGSGTGELFF
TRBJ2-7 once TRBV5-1 CASSLGFSGIHEQYF
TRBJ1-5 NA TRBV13 CASSRSQDVGSNQPQHF
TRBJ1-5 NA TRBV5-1 CASSLTSRGNQPQHF
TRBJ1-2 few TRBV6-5 CASSYEPTAAYGYTF
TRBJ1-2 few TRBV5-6 CASSSYLRDRDGYTF
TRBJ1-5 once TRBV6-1 CASSEPGSGSNQPQHF
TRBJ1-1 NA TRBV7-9 CASSLGGAVAEAFF
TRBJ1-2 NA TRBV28 CASSFFGRQASQANYGYTF
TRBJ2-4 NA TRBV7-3 CASSLNPSKNIQYF
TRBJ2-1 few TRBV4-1 CASSQVLVPGGGPDEQFF
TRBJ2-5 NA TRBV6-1 CASSELETQYF
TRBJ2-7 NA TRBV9 CASRMWGLDRDGDYEQYF
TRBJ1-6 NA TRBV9 CASSVGASSYNSPLHF
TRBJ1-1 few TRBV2 CASTTGNWGTEAFF
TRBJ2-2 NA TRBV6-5 CASSRSSGETGELFF
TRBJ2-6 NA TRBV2 CASSEGQGQGSGANVLTF
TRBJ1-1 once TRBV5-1 CASSLTGESVGAFF
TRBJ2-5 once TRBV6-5 CASSYKRGQETQYF
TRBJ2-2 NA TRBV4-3 CASSQERVTGELFF
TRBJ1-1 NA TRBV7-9 CSSSVMNTEAFF
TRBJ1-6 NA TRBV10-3 CAIRSGGLNSPLHF
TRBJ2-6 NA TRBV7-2 CASESGAGANVLTF
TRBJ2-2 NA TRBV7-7 CASSLRLPGELFF
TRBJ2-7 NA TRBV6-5 CASSHRGSEQYF
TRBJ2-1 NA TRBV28 CASSFPSRSGGNEQFF
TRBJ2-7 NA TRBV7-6 CASSLSGTGDEQYF
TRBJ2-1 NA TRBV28 CASSLNSLGGSEQFF
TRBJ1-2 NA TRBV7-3 CASSLLDRVGVEGYTF
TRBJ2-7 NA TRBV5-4 CASSSGQGAWYEQYF
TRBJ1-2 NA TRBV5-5 CASSLESYGYTF
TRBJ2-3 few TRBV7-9 CASSYTSGVDTQYF
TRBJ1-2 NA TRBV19 CASSRDRAYGYTF
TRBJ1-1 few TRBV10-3 CAISEGGNTEAFF
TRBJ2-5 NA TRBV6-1 CASSEAGGRRREAQYF
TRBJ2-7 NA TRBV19 CASSRPGQGTEEQYF
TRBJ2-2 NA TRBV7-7 CASSLSTVTGELFF
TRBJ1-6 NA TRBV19 CASSIGRDSPLHF
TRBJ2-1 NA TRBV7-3 CASSSGLAGVRDEQFF
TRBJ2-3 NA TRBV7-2 CASSPRWLAGSTDTQYF
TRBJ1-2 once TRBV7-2 CASSLQAQGYTF
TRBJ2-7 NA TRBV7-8 CASSLRQGPYEQYF
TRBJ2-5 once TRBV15 CATSRDLTGRGETQYF